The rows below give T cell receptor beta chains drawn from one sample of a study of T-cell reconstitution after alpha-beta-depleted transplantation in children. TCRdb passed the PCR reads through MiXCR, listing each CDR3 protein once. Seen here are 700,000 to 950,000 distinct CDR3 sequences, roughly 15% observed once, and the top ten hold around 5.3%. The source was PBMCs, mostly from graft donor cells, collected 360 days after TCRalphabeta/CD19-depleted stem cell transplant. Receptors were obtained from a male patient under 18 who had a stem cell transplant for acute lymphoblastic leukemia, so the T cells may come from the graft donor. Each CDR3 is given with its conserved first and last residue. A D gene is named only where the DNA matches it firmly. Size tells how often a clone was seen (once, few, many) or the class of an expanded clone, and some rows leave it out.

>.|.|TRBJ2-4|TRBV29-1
CSVQDGKNIQYF
TGCAGCGTGCAGGACGGGAAAAACATTCAGTACTTC
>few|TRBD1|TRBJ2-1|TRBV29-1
CSVEGDRRNEQFF
TGCAGCGTTGAAGGGGACAGAAGGAATGAGCAGTTCTTC
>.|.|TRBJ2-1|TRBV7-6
CASSLGPPPRSYNEQFF
TGTGCCAGCAGCTTAGGTCCCCCACCGAGGTCCTACAATGAGCAGTTCTTC
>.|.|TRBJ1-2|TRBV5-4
CASRNNRAGYTF
TGTGCCAGCAGAAATAACAGGGCTGGCTACACCTTC
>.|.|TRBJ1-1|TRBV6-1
CASSENTIRNTEVFF
TGTGCCAGCAGTGAAAACACGATCCGGAACACTGAAGTTTTCTTT
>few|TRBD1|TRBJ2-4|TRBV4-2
CASARDRGENIQYF
TGTGCCAGCGCCCGGGACAGGGGTGAAAACATTCAGTACTTC
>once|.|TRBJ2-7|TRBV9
CASSVGIRVGEQYF
TGTGCCAGCAGCGTGGGGATTCGGGTAGGGGAGCAGTACTTC
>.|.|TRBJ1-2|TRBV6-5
CASSYSQALYGYTF
TGTGCCAGCAGTTACTCACAGGCGCTCTATGGCTACACCTTC
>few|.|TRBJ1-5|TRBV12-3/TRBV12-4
CASSSGGGHQPQHF
TGTGCCAGCAGTTCTGGGGGGGGGCATCAGCCCCAGCATTTT
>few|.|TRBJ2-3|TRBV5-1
CASQGHFSTDTQYF
TGCGCCAGCCAAGGGCACTTTTCCACAGATACGCAGTATTTT
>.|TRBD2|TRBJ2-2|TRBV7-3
CASSSIAGVAGELFF
TGTGCCAGCAGCTCAATAGCGGGAGTGGCCGGGGAGCTGTTTTTT
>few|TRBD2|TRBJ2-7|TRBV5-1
CASSLEVAGLVSYEQYF
TGCGCCAGCAGCTTGGAAGTAGCGGGACTTGTTTCCTACGAGCAGTACTTC
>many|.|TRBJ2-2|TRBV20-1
CSARSRNTGELFF
TGCAGTGCTAGATCCAGGAACACCGGGGAGCTGTTTTTT
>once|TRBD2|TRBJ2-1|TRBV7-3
CASSNPGLANEQFF
TGTGCCAGCAGCAATCCGGGACTAGCAAATGAGCAGTTCTTC
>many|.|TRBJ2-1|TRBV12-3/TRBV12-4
CASSPTSRNEQFF
TGTGCCAGCAGTCCCACCTCCCGTAATGAGCAGTTCTTC
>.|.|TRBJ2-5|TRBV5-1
CASSVTGYETQYF
TGCGCCAGCAGCGTTACAGGGTACGAGACCCAGTACTTC
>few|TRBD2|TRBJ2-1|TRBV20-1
CSARRAGAGVNEQFF
TGCAGTGCTAGAAGAGCGGGCGCGGGAGTTAATGAGCAGTTCTTC
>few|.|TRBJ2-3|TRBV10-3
CATSGGTDTQYF
TGTGCCACCTCAGGGGGCACAGATACGCAGTATTTT
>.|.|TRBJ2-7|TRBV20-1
CSAVDSYEQYF
TGCAGTGCGGTCGACAGCTACGAGCAGTACTTC
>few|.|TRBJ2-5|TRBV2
CASVGRGETQYF
TGTGCCAGCGTAGGGCGCGGAGAGACCCAGTACTTC
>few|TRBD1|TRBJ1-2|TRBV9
CASSVVAGQPTGYTF
TGTGCCAGCAGCGTAGTAGCGGGACAGCCGACGGGCTACACCTTC
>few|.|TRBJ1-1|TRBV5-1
CASSSTRGGNTEAFF
TGCGCCAGCAGCTCAACAAGGGGGGGCAACACTGAAGCTTTCTTT
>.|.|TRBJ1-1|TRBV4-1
CASSHPQGLNTEAFF
TGCGCCAGCAGCCACCCACAGGGCCTGAACACTGAAGCTTTCTTT
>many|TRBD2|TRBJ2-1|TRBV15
CATSRVGSSGSAYNEQFF
TGTGCCACCAGCAGAGTGGGTTCTAGCGGGAGCGCCTACAATGAGCAGTTCTTC
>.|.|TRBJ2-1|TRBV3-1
CASSQRDVEQFF
TGTGCCAGCAGCCAACGCGACGTTGAGCAGTTCTTC
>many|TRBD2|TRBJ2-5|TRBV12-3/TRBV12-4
CASSPRAGRETQYF
TGTGCCAGCAGTCCCAGAGCGGGAAGAGAGACCCAGTACTTC
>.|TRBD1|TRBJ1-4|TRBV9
CASSPRTGGATNEKLFF
TGTGCCAGCAGCCCGAGGACAGGGGGCGCGACTAATGAAAAACTGTTTTTT
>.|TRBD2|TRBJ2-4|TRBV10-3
CAISESVFGGREAKNIQYF
TGTGCCATCAGTGAGTCGGTGTTCGGCGGGAGGGAAGCCAAAAACATTCAGTACTTC
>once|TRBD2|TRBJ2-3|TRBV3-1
CASSLGLGLAGADTQYF
TGTGCCAGCAGCCTGGGCCTCGGACTAGCGGGTGCAGATACGCAGTATTTT
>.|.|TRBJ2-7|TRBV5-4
CASSTFNEQYF
TGTGCCAGCAGCACTTTTAACGAGCAGTACTTC
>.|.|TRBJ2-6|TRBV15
CATSRDPVAAHGFGANVLTF
TGTGCCACCAGCAGAGATCCAGTGGCAGCTCACGGGTTTGGGGCCAACGTCCTGACTTTC
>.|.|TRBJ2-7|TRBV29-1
CSVDNGVSYEQYF
TGCAGCGTTGATAATGGGGTCTCCTACGAGCAGTACTTC
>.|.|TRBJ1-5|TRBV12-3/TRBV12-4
CASSFNGQTNQPQHF
TGTGCCAGCAGTTTTAACGGACAGACTAATCAGCCCCAGCATTTT
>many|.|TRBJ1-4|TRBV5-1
CASSLAGQGGEKLFF
TGCGCCAGCAGCTTGGCCGGCCAGGGAGGTGAAAAACTGTTTTTT
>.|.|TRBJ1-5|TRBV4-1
CASSHWGLILQPQHF
TGCGCCAGCAGCCATTGGGGACTGATACTTCAGCCCCAGCATTTT
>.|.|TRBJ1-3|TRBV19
CASAGIRGNTIYF
TGTGCCAGTGCCGGAATAAGGGGAAACACCATATATTTT
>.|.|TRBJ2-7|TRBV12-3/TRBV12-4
CASSQGTGQYF
TGTGCCAGCAGCCAGGGGACGGGGCAGTACTTC
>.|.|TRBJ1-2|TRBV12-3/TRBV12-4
CASTLGGYGYTF
TGTGCCAGCACTTTAGGCGGGTATGGCTACACCTTC
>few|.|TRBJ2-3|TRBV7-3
CASSKDPRDADTQYF
TGTGCCAGCAGCAAGGACCCGCGGGACGCAGATACGCAGTATTTT
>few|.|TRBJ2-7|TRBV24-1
CATGFGGEQYF
TGTGCCACCGGTTTTGGAGGCGAGCAGTACTTC
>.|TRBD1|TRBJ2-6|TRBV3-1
CASSPTNTPGQIYSGANVLTF
TGTGCCAGCAGCCCCACAAACACCCCGGGACAGATCTACTCTGGGGCCAACGTCCTGACTTTC
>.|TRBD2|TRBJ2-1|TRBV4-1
CASNSGLAGGIYNEQFF
TGCGCCAGCAACTCAGGACTAGCGGGAGGGATATACAATGAGCAGTTCTTC
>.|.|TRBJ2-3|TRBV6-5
CASSYSPGWATDTQYF
TGTGCCAGCAGTTACTCGCCGGGGTGGGCCACAGATACGCAGTATTTT
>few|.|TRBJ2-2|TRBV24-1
CARGWAIGVLKSLNTGELFF
TGTGCCCGGGGATGGGCTATAGGGGTCCTTAAATCTCTGAACACCGGGGAGCTGTTTTTT
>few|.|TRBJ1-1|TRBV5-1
CASSLVAGTLNTEAFF
TGCGCCAGCAGCTTGGTGGCAGGTACTTTGAACACTGAAGCTTTCTTT
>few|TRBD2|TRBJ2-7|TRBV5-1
CASSTGLAGGNEQYF
TGCGCCAGCAGCACTGGACTAGCGGGAGGGAACGAGCAGTACTTC
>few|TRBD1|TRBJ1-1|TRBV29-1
CSVPGTGLTEAFF
TGCAGCGTGCCCGGGACAGGGTTGACTGAAGCTTTCTTT
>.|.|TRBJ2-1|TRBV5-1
CASNQRPLPNEQFF
TGCGCCAGCAATCAAAGGCCCCTCCCCAATGAGCAGTTCTTC
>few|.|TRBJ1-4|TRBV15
CATSRDPLTGLVEKLFF
TGTGCCACCAGCAGAGATCCCCTAACAGGGTTGGTTGAAAAACTGTTTTTT
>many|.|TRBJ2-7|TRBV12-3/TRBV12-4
CASSGGLGEQYF
TGTGCCAGCAGTGGGGGCCTTGGGGAGCAGTACTTC
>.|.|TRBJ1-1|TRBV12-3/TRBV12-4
CASSLVFSGPGAFF
TGTGCCAGCAGTTTAGTTTTTTCAGGGCCGGGAGCTTTCTTT
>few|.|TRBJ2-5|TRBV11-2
CASRGIQDGVETQYF
TGTGCCAGCAGGGGGATACAGGACGGGGTAGAGACCCAGTACTTC
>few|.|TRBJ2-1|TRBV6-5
CASSYSNGAYNEQFF
TGTGCCAGCAGTTACTCGAATGGCGCCTACAATGAGCAGTTCTTC